The T cell receptor beta chain under discussion was sequenced for a study of CD8 T cells in Susac syndrome. Across the study: Blood was drawn from patients with Susac syndrome. At that point, they were therapy-naive, on corticosteroids, or on intravenous immunoglobulin alone.

CD8+ and CD4+ T cells taken from blood had their TCR beta sequenced. Purification of the CD8+ and CD4+ T cells relied on negative isolation, and TEMRA cells underwent FACS enrichment. V lost 3 bases and J 3 bases, leaving 6 bases between the germline ends. This CDR3 spans 11 amino acids. The V gene's germline CDR1 is GTSNPN and CDR2 SVGIG (reference sequence). Reverse transcription used roughly 0.45 to 1 ug RNA and random hexamers. By means of immunoSEQ multiplex PCR, TCR beta CDR3 spanning 54 Vbeta and 13 Jbeta underwent amplification. TCRdb reanalysed the immunoSEQ multiplex PCR reads using MiXCR and keeps one entry per CDR3 protein. The data show 200,000 to 250,000 distinct CDR3 sequences, over 90% seen once.

J is TRBJ2-7 and V is TRBV30; tentative D call: TRBD2 (5 bases). This receptor was identified in a human donor with Susac syndrome. Sequenced sample: CD4+ T cells from PBMCs. The DNA of the CDR3 is TGTGCCTGGAGAGGAGGCTACGAGCAGTACTTC. Translated: CAWRGGYEQYF.